The T cell receptor beta chain described here comes from a study of blood T cell repertoires in COVID-19. Seattle-derived patients entered the study during active infection and were followed longitudinally. Authors' data handling: Estimation of nucleated cell counts relied on the amplification of reference gene primers. Method: immunoSEQ multiplex PCR; TCRdb's copy keeps in-frame clones and lacks some. From that table come the V and J calls and clone size; the DNA was used to work out D and trimming. The sample lists 270,000 or so clones, about 86% occurring once. Trimming cost V 5 bases and J 4 bases; bases outside gene matches: 2. The CDR3 extends over 14 amino acids. CDR1 and CDR2 (germline): SNHLY, FYNNEI.

The specimen sequenced was peripheral blood. The chain links TRBV2 to TRBJ2-1; TRBD2 matches 10 bases. This clonotype originated in a woman in her twenties or thirties with COVID-19, enrolled during active disease. In DNA, the CDR3 is TGTGCCAGCAGTCGGACTAGCGGATACAATGAGCAGTTCTTC. Its protein is CASSRTSGYNEQFF.